This T cell receptor (beta chain) is from a study of Ad26.COV2.S vaccination and SARS-CoV-2 variants (dated by TCRdb to about 2021). Context from the whole study: Vaccine-arm donors came from COV1001, a multicentre, randomized, double-blind, placebo-controlled phase I-IIa trial of Ad26.COV2.S in healthy adults. Ad26.COV2.S was administered intramuscularly at 5 x 10^10 or 1 x 10^11 viral particles, either as a single shot or as two shots given 56 days apart. TCRbeta repertoire sequencing was used to assess the specificity and breadth of SARS-CoV-2-reactive T cell receptors after Ad26.COV2.S vaccination. Trial participants were randomized into five groups of five, in which low-dose or high-dose Ad26.COV2.S was given once or twice, or placebo was given on both occasions. Throughout the experiments and outcome assessment, investigators stayed blinded to trial group allocation. A total of around 32 samples were included in the TCR-sequenced set, comprising about 20 Ad26.COV2.S vaccine recipients, 5 placebo recipients and 8 SARS-CoV-2 convalescent individuals. What the research found in general, with its limitations: According to the authors, total T cell responses may have been underestimated by the TCR breadth and depth analyses. The study was not powered to compare responses between vaccine doses or regimens. Compared with placebo recipients, Ad26.COV2.S recipients showed higher spike-specific TCR breadth (P = 0.0014). After vaccination, substantial breadth of spike-specific CD8+ and CD4+ T cell responses was reported. Vaccine and placebo recipients had similar non-spike TCR breadth, a finding consistent with the vaccine containing only spike.

According to the germline V gene (reference sequence), CDR1 reads LNHNV and CDR2 reads YYDKDF. The germline ends are 7 bases apart after V is trimmed by 1 base and J by 4 bases. The CDR3 holds 13 amino acids from the cysteine to the phenylalanine. Only the CDR3 DNA is retained, 39 bases long and in frame from the first base. The immunoSEQ Assay was the method used to sequence TCRbeta CDR3 regions. After extraction, genomic DNA underwent amplification by bias-controlled multiplex PCR, followed by high-throughput sequencing. Under the source paper's analysis protocol: To quantify the absolute abundance of every unique TCRbeta CDR3 region, sequences were collapsed and filtered. Usable DNA was measured by amplifying reference genes present in all nucleated cells, and TCRbeta template counts were normalized to that usable DNA to estimate T cell fraction. Repertoire TCRs were annotated as SARS-CoV-2-specific when V gene, CDR3 amino acid sequence and J gene were exactly matched to a known reactive TCR set. The reference SARS-CoV-2 TCR set was obtained from MIRA and was filtered for enrichment in COVID-19-positive ImmuneCODE repertoires, whereby public or cross-reactive TCRs were removed. Drawing on the MIRA antigens, annotated TCRs were analysed further at the level of specific ORF or position within ORF. Breadth was defined as annotated unique rearrangements over total unique productive rearrangements; depth was the summed frequency of those rearrangements. Two-sided Wilcoxon rank-sum tests were applied when comparing TCR breadth between groups. Not all clones reach the TCRdb copy of this immuneACCESS table, which keeps in-frame sequences only. Checked studies attribute under half of the gap to unresolved V genes and leave the rest unexplained. That table furnishes V, J and clone size, whereas the DNA furnished D and trimming. Across this sample there are about 350,000 clones, with more than 75% seen only once. The top ten constitute 3.3% of the sample.

With respect to this clone: Its cognate antigen has yet to be identified. Per-base quality was not reported, and no clone a single base away is much larger than it.

The treatment or condition label of this sample denotes: around 19 received Ad26.COV2.S at low or high dose, single or two shots; about 5 received placebo; per-sample allocation not given. For vaccine and placebo recipients, the sequenced repertoires came from samples collected on day 63 after the first injection. Cohort 1b enrolled 25 adults aged 18-55 years at a single site in Boston, USA, between 29 July and 7 August 2020. Ad26.COV2.S was a replication-incompetent adenovirus type 26 vector that expressed a prefusion-stabilized SARS-CoV-2 spike protein derived from the original Wuhan strain. The source material was peripheral blood, sampled in a trial of Ad26.COV2.S vaccine versus placebo. This clonotype was obtained from a person between 18 and 59 years old who received the Ad26.COV2.S COVID-19 vaccine or a placebo. Recombination linked TRBV15 to TRBJ2-5, with no confidently assigned D gene. The CDR3 reads CATSRAGPETQYF. The DNA sequence follows: TGTGCCACCAGCAGAGCGGGCCCAGAGACCCAGTACTTC.